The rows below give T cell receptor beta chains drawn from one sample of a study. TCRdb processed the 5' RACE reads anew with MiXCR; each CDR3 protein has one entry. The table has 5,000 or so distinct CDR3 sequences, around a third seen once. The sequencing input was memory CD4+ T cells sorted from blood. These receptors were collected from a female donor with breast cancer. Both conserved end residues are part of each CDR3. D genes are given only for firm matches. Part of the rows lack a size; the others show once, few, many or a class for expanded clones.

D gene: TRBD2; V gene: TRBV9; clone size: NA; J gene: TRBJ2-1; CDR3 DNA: TGTGCCAGCAGCGCGCTTGGGGGGGCCTACAATGAGCAGTTCTTC; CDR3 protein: CASSALGGAYNEQFF
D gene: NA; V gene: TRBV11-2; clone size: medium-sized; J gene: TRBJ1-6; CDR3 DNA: TGTGCCAGCAGCTTAGGTCAGAATAATTCACCCCTCCACTTT; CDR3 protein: CASSLGQNNSPLHF
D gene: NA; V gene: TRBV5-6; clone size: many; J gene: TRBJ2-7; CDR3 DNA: TGTGCCAGCAGCTTGACCGGGTTCCCCTACGAGCAGTACTTC; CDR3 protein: CASSLTGFPYEQYF
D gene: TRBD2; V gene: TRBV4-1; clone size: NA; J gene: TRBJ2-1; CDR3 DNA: TGCGCCAGCAGCCAAGATCCCAGCGGGAGGGTTTATGAGCAGTTCTTC; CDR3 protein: CASSQDPSGRVYEQFF
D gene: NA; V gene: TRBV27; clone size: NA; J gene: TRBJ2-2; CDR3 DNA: TGTGCCAGCCGCCCCGGGGAGCTGTTTTTT; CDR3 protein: CASRPGELFF
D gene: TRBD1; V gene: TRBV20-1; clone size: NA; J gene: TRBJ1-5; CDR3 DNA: TGCAGTGCTAAACAGGGGGGTCAGCCCCAGCATTTT; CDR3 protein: CSAKQGGQPQHF
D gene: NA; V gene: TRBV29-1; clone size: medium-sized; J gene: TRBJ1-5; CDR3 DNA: TGCAGCGCATGTCCGGGGTACAATCAGCCCCAGCATTTT; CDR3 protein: CSACPGYNQPQHF
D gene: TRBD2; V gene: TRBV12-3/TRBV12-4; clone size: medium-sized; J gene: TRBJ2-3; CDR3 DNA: TGTGCCAGCAGTTTTCCTCCCGCAGTAGCGGGGGGATCCACAGATACGCAGTATTTT; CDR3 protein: CASSFPPAVAGGSTDTQYF
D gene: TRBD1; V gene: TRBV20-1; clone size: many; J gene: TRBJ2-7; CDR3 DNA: TGCAGTGCTAGAGATACCGGGACAGACTACGAGCAGTACTTC; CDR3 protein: CSARDTGTDYEQYF
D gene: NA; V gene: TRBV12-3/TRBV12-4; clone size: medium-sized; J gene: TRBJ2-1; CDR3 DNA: TGTGCCAGCGGAGACAATGAGCAGTTCTTC; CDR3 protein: CASGDNEQFF
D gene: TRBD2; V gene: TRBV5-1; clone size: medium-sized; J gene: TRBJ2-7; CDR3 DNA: TGCGCCAGCAGCTTTACCCCGGGACTAAACGAGCAGTACTTC; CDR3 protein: CASSFTPGLNEQYF
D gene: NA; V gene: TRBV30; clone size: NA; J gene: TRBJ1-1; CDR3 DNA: TGTGCCTGGAGGAGACACTCTTTGAACACTGAAGCTTTCTTT; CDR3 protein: CAWRRHSLNTEAFF
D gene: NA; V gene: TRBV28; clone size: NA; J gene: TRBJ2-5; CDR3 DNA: TGTGCCAACAGTTTAACGGGCGGAAGAGTGTCTGTCCAAGAGACCCAGTACTTC; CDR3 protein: CANSLTGGRVSVQETQYF
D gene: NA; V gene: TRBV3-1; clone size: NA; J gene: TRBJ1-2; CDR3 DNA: TGTGCCAGCAGCCAGGGGACAATACATAACTATGGCTACACCTTC; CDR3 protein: CASSQGTIHNYGYTF
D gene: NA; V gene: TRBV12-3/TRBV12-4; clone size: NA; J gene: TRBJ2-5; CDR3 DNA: TGTGCCAGCAGTTTACACCAAGAGACCCAGTACTTC; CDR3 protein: CASSLHQETQYF
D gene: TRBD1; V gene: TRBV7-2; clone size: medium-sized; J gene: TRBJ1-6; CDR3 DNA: TGTGCCAGCAGCTCATGGACAGGGAACAATTCACCCCTCCACTTT; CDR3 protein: CASSSWTGNNSPLHF
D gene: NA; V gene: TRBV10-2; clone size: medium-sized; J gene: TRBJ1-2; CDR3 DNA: TGCGCCAGCAGTGAGGGAAACAGGGAGTGGGACTATGGCTACACCTTC; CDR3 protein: CASSEGNREWDYGYTF
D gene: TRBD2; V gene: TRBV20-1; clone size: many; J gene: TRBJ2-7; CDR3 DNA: TGCAGTGCCCCGGGACTAGGGGAGTACGAGCAGTACTTC; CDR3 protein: CSAPGLGEYEQYF
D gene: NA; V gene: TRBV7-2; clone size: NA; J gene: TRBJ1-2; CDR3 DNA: TGTGCCAGCAGCTTAGTAGGGCGATGTGAATATGGCTACACCTTC; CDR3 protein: CASSLVGRCEYGYTF
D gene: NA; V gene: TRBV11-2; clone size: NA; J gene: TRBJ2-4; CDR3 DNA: TGTGCCAGCAGCCTCCCCCTCGGACGGACACCCGGAGCCAGAAACATTCAGTACTTC; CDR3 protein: CASSLPLGRTPGARNIQYF
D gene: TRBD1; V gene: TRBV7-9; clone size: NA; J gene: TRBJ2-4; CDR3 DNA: TGTGCCAGCAGCTTAGGGACAGGGACCAAAAACATTCAGTACTTC; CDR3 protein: CASSLGTGTKNIQYF
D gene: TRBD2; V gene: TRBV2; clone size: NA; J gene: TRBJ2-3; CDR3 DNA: TGTGCCAGCAACCCCGGGGGGGATACGCAGTATTTT; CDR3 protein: CASNPGGDTQYF
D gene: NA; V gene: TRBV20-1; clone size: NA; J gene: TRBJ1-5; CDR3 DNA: TGCAGTGCTCAGGACAGTCGGTGCAATCAGCCCCAGCATTTT; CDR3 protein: CSAQDSRCNQPQHF
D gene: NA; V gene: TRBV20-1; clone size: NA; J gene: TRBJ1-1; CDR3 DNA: TGCAGTGCGTCGGGACGGACTATGAACACTGAAGCTTTCTTT; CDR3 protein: CSASGRTMNTEAFF
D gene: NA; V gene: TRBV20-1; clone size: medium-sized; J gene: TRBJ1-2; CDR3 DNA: TGCAGTGCTAGAGCAGAGTCCTATGGCTACACCTTC; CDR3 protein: CSARAESYGYTF
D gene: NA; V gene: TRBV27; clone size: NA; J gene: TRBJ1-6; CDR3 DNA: TGCGCCAGCAGAACCGGGCGACGGGATTCACCCCTCCACTTT; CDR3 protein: CASRTGRRDSPLHF
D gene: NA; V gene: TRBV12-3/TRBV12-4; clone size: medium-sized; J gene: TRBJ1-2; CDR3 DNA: TGTGCCAGCAGACCCGGACGAAACTATGGCTACACCTTC; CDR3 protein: CASRPGRNYGYTF
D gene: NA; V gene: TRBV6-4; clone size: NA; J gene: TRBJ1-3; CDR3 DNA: TGTGCCAGCAGGAACAACAGGAACGCTGGCAACACCATATATTTT; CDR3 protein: CASRNNRNAGNTIYF
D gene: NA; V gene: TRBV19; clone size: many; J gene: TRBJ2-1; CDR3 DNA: TGTGCCAGTAGTGCGACCAGGGAGCAGTTCTTC; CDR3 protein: CASSATREQFF
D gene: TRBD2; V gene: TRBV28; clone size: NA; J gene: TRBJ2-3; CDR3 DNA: TGTGCCAGCCCCGCCAGGGGGACTAGCGGGAATCCAGGTACGCAGTACTTT; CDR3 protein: CASPARGTSGNPGTQYF
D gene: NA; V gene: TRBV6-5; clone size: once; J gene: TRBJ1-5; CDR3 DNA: TGTGCCAGCAGACAATACAATGGTAAACAGCCCCAGCATTTT; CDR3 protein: CASRQYNGKQPQHF
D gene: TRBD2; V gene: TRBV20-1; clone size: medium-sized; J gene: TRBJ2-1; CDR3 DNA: TGCAGTGCCATGGGACTAGCGGGCTCTGACGGCAATGAGCAGTTCTTC; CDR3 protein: CSAMGLAGSDGNEQFF
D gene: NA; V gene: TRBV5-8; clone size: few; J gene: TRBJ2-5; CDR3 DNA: TGTGCCAGCAGCAGGAACAGGTGGGGGATACAAGAGACCCAGTACTTC; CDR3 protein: CASSRNRWGIQETQYF
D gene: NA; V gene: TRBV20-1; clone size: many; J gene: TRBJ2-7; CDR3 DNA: TGCAGTGCTAGTTCCAGCCAACGCTACGAGCAGTACTTC; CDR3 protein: CSASSSQRYEQYF
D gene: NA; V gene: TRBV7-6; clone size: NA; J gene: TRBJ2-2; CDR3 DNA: TGTGCCAGCAGCTTAGGGATAGCGATGAACACCGGGGAGCTGTTTTTT; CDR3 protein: CASSLGIAMNTGELFF
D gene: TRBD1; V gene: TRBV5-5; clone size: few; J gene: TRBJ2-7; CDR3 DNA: TGTGCCAGCAGCTTGGTAGCGCGACAAGGGGGCCCTTTTTACGAGCAGTACTTC; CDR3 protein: CASSLVARQGGPFYEQYF
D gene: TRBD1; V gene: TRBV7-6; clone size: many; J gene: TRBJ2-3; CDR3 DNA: TGTGCCAGAACCAACCCGGGGTGGACAGGGGGAACTAGCACAGATACGCAGTATTTT; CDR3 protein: CARTNPGWTGGTSTDTQYF
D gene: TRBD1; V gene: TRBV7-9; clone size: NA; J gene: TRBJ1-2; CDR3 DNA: TGTGCCAGCAGCCCAGCCAGGGGGTCCAACTATGGCTACACCTTC; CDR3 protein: CASSPARGSNYGYTF
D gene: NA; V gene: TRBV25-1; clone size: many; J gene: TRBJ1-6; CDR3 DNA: TGTGCCAGCAGTGAATTTGCAGGGAGAGATAATTCACCCCTCCACTTT; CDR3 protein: CASSEFAGRDNSPLHF
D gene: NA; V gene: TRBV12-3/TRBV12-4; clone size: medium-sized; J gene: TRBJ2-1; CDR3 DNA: TGTGCCAGCAAAGGGGGAGATCACTTGTACAATGAGCAGTTCTTC; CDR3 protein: CASKGGDHLYNEQFF
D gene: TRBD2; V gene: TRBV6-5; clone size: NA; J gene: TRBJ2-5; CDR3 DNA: TGTGCCCGATCGGCTAGCGGGACAATGGGCACAACCTTAACGTCCCAAGAGACCCAGTACTTC; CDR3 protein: CARSASGTMGTTLTSQETQYF
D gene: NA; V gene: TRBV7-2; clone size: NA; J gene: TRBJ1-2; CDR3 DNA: TGTGCCGGCAGCTTAGTGGGCCACGGGGGATGTGGCTACACCTTC; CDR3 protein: CAGSLVGHGGCGYTF
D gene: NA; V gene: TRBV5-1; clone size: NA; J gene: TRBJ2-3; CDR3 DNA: TGCGCCAGCGGGCCTGGGGTCCACACAGATACGCAGTACTTT; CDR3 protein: CASGPGVHTDTQYF
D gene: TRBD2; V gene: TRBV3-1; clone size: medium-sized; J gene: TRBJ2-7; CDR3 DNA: TGTGCCAGCAGCCTTAGCGGGAGAGGCGAGCAGTACTTC; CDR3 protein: CASSLSGRGEQYF
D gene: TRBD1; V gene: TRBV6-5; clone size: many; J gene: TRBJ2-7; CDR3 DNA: TGTGCCAGCAGCCTTGGGGCTGCCGGGACAGGGTTATACGAGCAGTACTTC; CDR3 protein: CASSLGAAGTGLYEQYF
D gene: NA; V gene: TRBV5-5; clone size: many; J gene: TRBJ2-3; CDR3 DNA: TGTGCCAGCAGCTTGGGGGTGGGCAGCTCCACAGATACGCAGTATTTT; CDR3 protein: CASSLGVGSSTDTQYF
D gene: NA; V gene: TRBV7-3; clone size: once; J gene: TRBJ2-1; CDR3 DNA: TGTGCCAGCAACTGTTTCAGACAGTCCCTCCACAATGAGCAGTTCTTC; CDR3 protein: CASNCFRQSLHNEQFF
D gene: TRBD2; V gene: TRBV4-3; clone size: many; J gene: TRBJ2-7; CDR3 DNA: TGCGCCAGCAGCCAAGATAGGGGAGGGAACGAGCAGTACTTC; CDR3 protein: CASSQDRGGNEQYF
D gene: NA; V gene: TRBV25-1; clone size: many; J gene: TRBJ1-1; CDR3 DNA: TGTGCCAGCAGCATTACCGGTGGGACTGAAGCTTTCTTT; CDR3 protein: CASSITGGTEAFF
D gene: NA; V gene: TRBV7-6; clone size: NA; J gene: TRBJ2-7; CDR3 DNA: TGTGCCAGCAGCTTAGGAGGAGGGGGCGGCGAGCAGTACTTC; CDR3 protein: CASSLGGGGGEQYF
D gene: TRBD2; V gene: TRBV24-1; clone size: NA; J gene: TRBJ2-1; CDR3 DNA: TGTGCCACCAGTGATCAAACCCTAGCGGGATCGTACAATGAGCAGTTCTTC; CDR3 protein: CATSDQTLAGSYNEQFF
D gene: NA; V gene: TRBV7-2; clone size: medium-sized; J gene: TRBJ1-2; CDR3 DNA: TGTGCCAGCAGCTTAGTGGGCCACGGGGGATATGGCTACACCTTC; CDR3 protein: CASSLVGHGGYGYTF
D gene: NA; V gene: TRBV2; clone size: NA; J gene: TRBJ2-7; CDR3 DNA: TGTGCCAGCACTGAGCCCTTCAGGTACGAGCAGTACTTC; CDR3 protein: CASTEPFRYEQYF
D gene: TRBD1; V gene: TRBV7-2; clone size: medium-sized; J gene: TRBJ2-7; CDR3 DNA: TGTGCCAGCAGCATCGGACAGGGCCCCAACTACGAGCAGTACTTC; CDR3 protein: CASSIGQGPNYEQYF
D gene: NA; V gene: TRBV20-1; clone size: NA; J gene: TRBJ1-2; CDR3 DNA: TGCAGTGCTCCTGTCCATTATGGCTACACCTTC; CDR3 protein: CSAPVHYGYTF
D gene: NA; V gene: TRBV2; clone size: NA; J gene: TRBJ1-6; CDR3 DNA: TGTGCCAGCAGTGGACAGAATAATTCACCCCTCCACTTT; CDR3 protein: CASSGQNNSPLHF
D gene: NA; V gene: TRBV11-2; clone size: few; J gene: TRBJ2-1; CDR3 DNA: TGTGCCAGCAGCTTCCAGCGGAGCTCCTACAATGAGCAGTTCTTC; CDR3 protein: CASSFQRSSYNEQFF